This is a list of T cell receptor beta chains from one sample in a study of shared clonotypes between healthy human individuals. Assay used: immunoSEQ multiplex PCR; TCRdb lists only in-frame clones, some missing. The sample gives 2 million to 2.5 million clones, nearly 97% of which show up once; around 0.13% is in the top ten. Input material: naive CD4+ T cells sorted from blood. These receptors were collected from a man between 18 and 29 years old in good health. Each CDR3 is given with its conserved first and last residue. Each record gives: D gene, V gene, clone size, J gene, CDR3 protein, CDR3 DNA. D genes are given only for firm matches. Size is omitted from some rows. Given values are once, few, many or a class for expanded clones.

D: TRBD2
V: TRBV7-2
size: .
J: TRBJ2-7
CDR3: CASSPTGTSGYEQYF
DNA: TGTGCCAGCAGCCCCACCGGGACTAGCGGCTACGAGCAGTACTTC

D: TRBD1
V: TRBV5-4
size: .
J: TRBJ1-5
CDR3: CASSPGRGQVNQPQHF
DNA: TGTGCCAGCAGCCCCGGCAGGGGGCAAGTCAATCAGCCCCAGCATTTT

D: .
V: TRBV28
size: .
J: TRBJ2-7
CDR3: CASSQWQGSYEQYF
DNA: TGTGCCAGCAGCCAGTGGCAGGGGTCCTACGAGCAGTACTTC

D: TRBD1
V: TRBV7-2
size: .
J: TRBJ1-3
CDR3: CASSLVGTGPGNTIYF
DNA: TGTGCCAGCAGCTTAGTGGGGACAGGGCCTGGAAACACCATATATTTT

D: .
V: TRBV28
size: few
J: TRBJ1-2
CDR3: CASRSGDYGYTF
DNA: TGTGCCAGCAGGAGCGGGGACTATGGCTACACCTTC

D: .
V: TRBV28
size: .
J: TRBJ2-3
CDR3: CASSVDKTDTQYF
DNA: TGTGCCAGCAGCGTGGACAAGACAGATACGCAGTATTTT

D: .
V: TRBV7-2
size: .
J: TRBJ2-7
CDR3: CASSLMAIGSTEQYF
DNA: TGTGCCAGCAGCTTAATGGCGATTGGGTCAACCGAGCAGTACTTC

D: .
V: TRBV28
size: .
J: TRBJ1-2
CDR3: CASRLRGTYGYTF
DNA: TGTGCCAGCAGACTTAGGGGTACCTATGGCTACACCTTC

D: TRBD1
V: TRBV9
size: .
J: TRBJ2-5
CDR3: CASSVGGTGQETQYF
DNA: TGTGCCAGCAGCGTAGGAGGGACAGGCCAAGAGACCCAGTACTTC

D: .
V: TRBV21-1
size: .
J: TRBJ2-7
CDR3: CASSKTGRGCHEQYF
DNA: TGTGCCAGCAGCAAAACCGGGAGGGGGTGCCACGAGCAGTACTTC

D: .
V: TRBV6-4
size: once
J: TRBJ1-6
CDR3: CASSSLGEGNSPLHF
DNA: TGTGCCAGCAGCTCTCTTGGGGAGGGGAATTCACCCCTCCACTTT

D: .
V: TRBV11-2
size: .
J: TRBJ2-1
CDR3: CASSRNRAIPFF
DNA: TGTGCCAGCAGCAGAAACAGGGCTATACCGTTCTTC

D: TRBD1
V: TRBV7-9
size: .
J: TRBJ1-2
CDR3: CASSPGTVSYNYGYTF
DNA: TGTGCCAGCAGCCCTGGGACAGTCTCTTATAACTATGGCTACACCTTC

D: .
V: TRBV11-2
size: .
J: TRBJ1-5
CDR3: CASSLGINQPQHF
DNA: TGTGCCAGCAGCTTAGGGATCAATCAGCCCCAGCATTTT

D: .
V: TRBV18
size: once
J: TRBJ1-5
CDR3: CASSPRLSNQPQHF
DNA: TGTGCCAGCTCACCGCGACTTAGCAATCAGCCCCAGCATTTT

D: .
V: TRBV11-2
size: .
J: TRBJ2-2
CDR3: CASSLSRWGITGELFF
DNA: TGTGCCAGCAGCTTGTCCCGGTGGGGGATTACCGGGGAGCTGTTTTTT

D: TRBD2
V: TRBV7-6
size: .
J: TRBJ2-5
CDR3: CASSPGTSAGYGTQYF
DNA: TGTGCCAGCAGCCCCGGGACTAGCGCCGGATATGGGACCCAGTACTTC

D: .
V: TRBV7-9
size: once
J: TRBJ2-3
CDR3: CASSLGAGGRADTQYF
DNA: TGTGCCAGCAGCTTAGGTGCAGGGGGGAGGGCAGATACGCAGTATTTT

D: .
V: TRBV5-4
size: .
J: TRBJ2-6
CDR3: CASSDDRGVLTF
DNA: TGTGCCAGCAGCGACGACAGAGGCGTCCTGACTTTC

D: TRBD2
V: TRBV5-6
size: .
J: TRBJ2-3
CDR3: CASSLGTSGSYTDTQYF
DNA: TGTGCCAGCAGCTTGGGGACTAGCGGGTCCTACACAGATACGCAGTATTTT

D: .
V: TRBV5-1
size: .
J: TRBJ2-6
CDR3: CASSPDGASGANVLTF
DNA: TGCGCCAGCAGCCCCGATGGGGCCTCTGGGGCCAACGTCCTGACTTTC

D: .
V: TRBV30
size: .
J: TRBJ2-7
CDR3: CAWSVTGYEQYF
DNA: TGTGCCTGGAGTGTAACTGGCTACGAGCAGTACTTC

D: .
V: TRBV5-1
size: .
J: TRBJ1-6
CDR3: CASSLGAYYNSPLHF
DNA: TGCGCCAGCAGCTTAGGGGCGTATTATAATTCACCCCTCCACTTT

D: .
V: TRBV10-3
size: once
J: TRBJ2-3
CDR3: CAISGQLADTQYF
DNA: TGTGCCATCAGCGGCCAACTGGCAGATACGCAGTATTTT

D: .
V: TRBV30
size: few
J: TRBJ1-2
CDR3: CAWIPGGSYGYTF
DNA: TGTGCCTGGATCCCGGGGGGAAGCTATGGCTACACCTTC

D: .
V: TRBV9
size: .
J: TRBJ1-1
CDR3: CASSVDLPGRTEAFF
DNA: TGTGCCAGCAGCGTAGACCTCCCGGGGCGTACTGAAGCTTTCTTT

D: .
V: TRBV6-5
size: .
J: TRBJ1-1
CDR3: CASSKATENTEAFF
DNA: TGTGCCAGCAGTAAGGCGACAGAGAACACTGAAGCTTTCTTT

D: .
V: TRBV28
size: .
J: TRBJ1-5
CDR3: CASSSSAGRVGNQPQHF
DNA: TGTGCCAGCAGTTCATCAGCTGGCAGGGTGGGCAATCAGCCCCAGCATTTT

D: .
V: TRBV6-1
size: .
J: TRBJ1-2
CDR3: CASSDRPYGYTF
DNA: TGTGCCAGCAGTGACAGGCCCTATGGCTACACCTTC

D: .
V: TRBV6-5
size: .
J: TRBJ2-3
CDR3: CASSIGTNTDTQYF
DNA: TGTGCCAGCAGCATTGGGACCAACACAGATACGCAGTATTTT

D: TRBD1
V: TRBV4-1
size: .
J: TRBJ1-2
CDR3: CASSQELTIRQGYGYTF
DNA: TGCGCCAGCAGCCAAGAATTGACAATTAGACAGGGGTATGGCTACACCTTC

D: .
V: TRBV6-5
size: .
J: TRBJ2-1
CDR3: CASNGNMQANEQFF
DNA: TGTGCCAGCAACGGGAACATGCAGGCCAATGAGCAGTTCTTC

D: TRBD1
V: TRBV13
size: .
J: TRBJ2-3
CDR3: CASSARQGAKTDTQYF
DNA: TGTGCCAGCAGCGCCCGACAGGGGGCAAAGACAGATACGCAGTATTTT

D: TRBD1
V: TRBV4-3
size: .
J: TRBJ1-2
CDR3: CASSPGQGIYYGYTF
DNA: TGCGCCAGCAGCCCTGGACAGGGGATTTACTATGGCTACACCTTC

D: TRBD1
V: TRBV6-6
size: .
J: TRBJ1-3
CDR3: CASRTTGEEYF
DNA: TGTGCCAGCAGAACGACAGGGGAAGAATATTTT

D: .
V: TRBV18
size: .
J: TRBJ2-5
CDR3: CASSPAGRETQYF
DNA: TGTGCCAGCTCACCCGCAGGCCGAGAGACCCAGTACTTC

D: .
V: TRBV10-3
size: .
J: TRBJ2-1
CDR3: CAISDAGIRGNEQFF
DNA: TGTGCCATCAGCGACGCGGGGATTCGGGGCAATGAGCAGTTCTTC

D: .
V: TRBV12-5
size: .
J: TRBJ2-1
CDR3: CASGRDGSPYNEQFF
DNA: TGTGCTAGTGGTCGGGACGGATCACCATACAATGAGCAGTTCTTC

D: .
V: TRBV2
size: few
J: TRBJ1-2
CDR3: CASGQYGYTF
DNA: TGTGCCAGCGGTCAGTATGGCTACACCTTC

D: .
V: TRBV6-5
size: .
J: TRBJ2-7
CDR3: CASHRGNEQYF
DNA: TGTGCCAGCCATCGCGGTAACGAGCAGTACTTC

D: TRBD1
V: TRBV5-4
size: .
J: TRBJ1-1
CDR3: CASSFANRGVVTEAFF
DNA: TGTGCCAGCAGCTTCGCTAACAGGGGAGTGGTCACTGAAGCTTTCTTT

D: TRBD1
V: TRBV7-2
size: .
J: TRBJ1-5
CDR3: CASRPPGQHQPQHF
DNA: TGTGCCAGCAGGCCGCCGGGACAGCATCAGCCCCAGCATTTT

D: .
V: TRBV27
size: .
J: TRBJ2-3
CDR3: CASSFGTNTDTQYF
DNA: TGTGCCAGCAGTTTTGGGACCAACACAGATACGCAGTATTTT

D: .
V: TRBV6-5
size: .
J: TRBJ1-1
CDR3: CASSRGTAHTEAFF
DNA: TGTGCCAGCAGTCGCGGGACCGCGCACACTGAAGCTTTCTTT

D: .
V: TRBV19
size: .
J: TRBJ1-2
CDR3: CASLAGSFGGYTF
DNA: TGTGCCAGTTTAGCAGGTTCCTTCGGTGGCTACACCTTC

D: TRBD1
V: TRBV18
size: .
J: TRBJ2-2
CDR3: CASSPTGGRNTGELFF
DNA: TGTGCCAGCTCGCCGACAGGGGGCAGGAACACCGGGGAGCTGTTTTTT

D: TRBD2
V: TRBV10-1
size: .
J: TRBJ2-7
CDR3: CASSESPREDEQYF
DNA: TGCGCCAGCAGTGAGTCCCCGCGGGAGGACGAGCAGTACTTC

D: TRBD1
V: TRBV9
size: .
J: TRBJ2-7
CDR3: CASSVDRGFPYEQYF
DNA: TGTGCCAGCAGCGTTGACAGGGGGTTCCCCTACGAGCAGTACTTC

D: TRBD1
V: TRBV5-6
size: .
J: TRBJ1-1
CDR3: CASGGTVNTEAFF
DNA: TGTGCCAGCGGGGGGACAGTGAACACTGAAGCTTTCTTT

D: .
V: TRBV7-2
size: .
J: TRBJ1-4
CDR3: CASSLGGENEKLFF
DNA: TGTGCCAGCAGCTTAGGAGGGGAGAATGAAAAACTGTTTTTT

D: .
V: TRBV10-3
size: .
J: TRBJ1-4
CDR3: CAISESKTVAEKLFF
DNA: TGTGCCATCAGTGAGTCGAAGACAGTCGCTGAAAAACTGTTTTTT

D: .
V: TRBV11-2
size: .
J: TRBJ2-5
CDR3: CASSFLYQETQYF
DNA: TGTGCCAGCAGCTTCCTATACCAAGAGACCCAGTACTTC

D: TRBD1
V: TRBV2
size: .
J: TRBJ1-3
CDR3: CASSEAGQGAGNTIYF
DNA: TGTGCCAGCAGTGAAGCGGGACAGGGGGCAGGAAACACCATATATTTT

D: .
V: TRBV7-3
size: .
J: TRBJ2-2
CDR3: CASSLGSGELFF
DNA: TGTGCCAGCAGCTTAGGGTCCGGGGAGCTGTTTTTT

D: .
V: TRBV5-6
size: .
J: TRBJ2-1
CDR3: CASSLVDSDEQFF
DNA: TGTGCCAGCAGCTTGGTAGATTCGGATGAGCAGTTCTTC

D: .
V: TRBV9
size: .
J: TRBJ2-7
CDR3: CASSVGQEYF
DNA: TGTGCCAGCAGCGTAGGTCAGGAGTACTTC

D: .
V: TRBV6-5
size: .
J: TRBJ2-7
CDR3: CASSRGGGLDEQYF
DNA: TGTGCCAGCAGTCGCGGTGGAGGGCTAGACGAGCAGTACTTC

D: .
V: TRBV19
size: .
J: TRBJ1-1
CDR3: CASRGDTEAFF
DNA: TGTGCCAGTAGGGGCGACACTGAAGCTTTCTTT

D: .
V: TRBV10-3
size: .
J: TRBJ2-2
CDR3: CAISESRTASGELFF
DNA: TGTGCCATCAGTGAGTCTCGGACAGCATCCGGGGAGCTGTTTTTT